This T cell receptor (beta chain) was recovered during a study of T cell repertoires in cytomegalovirus infection. Study as a whole: Used in the study were CMV epitopes, some recently identified and HLA-C-restricted, others well-studied and HLA-B-restricted. TCR beta signatures that were public indicated CMV infection and matching HLA type.

TCRdb re-derived calls from the reads in MiXCR, one entry per CDR3 protein. The repertoire holds approximately 730,000 distinct CDR3 sequences, 29% seen once, with around 13% in the top ten. Study-wide results and caveats: Across the ex vivo response, the dominant clonotypes were HLA-C-restricted CMV-specific TCR beta clonotypes.

Germline V gene data show CDR1 as SGDLS and CDR2 as YYNGEE. This CDR3 region has 16 residues. V was clipped by 0 bases and J by 6 bases, with 16 bases between them. Concerning this clonotype itself: Its specificity is not known.

J is TRBJ2-1 and V is TRBV9; D may match TRBD1 or TRBD2 (5 bases each). The receptor was isolated from a human donor in good health (CMV status not recorded). Some clones in this sample may be carry-over from other donors' samples. The sequencing here drew on cultured CD8+ T cells from PBMCs, taken from culture after CMV antigen stimulation. CDR3 coding DNA: TGTGCCAGCAGCGTAGAAGGGGCCCCGACTATCAATGAGCAGTTCTTC. This sequence encodes CASSVEGAPTINEQFF.